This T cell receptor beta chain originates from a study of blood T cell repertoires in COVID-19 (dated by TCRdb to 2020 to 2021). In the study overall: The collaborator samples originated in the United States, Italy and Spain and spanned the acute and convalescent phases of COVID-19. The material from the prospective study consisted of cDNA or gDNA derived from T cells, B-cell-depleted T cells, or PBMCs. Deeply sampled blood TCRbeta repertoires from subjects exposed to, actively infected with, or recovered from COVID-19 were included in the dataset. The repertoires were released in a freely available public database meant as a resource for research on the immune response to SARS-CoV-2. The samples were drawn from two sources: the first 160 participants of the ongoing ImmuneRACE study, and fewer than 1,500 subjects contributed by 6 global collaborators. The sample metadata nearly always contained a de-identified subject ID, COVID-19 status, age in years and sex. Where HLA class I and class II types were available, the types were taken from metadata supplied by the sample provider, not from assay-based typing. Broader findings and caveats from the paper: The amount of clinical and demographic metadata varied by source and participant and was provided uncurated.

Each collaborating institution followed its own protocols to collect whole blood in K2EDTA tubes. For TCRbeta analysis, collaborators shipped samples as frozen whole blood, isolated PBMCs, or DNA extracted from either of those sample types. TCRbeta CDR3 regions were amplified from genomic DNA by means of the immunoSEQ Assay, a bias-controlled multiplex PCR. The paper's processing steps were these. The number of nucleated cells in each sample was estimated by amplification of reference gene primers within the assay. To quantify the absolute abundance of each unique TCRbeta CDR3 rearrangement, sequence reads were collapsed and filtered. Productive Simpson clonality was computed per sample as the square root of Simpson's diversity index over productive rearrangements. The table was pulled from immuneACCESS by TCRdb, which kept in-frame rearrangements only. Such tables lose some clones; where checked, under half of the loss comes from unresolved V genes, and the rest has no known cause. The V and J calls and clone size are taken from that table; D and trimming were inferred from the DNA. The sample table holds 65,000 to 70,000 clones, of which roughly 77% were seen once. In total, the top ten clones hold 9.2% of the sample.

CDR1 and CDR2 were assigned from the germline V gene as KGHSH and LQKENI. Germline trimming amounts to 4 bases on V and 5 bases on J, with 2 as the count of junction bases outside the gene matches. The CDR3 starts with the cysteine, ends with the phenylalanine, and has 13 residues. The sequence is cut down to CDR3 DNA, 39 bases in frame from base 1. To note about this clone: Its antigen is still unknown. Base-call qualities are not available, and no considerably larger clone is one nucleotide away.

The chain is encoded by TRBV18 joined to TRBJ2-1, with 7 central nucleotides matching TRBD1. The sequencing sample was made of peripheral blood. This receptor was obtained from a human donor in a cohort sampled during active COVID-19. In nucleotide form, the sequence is TGTGCCAGCTCACTCACAGGGGACAATGAGCAGTTCTTC. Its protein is CASSLTGDNEQFF.